This T cell receptor beta chain was found in a study of patients and donors after allogeneic stem cell transplantation. TCRdb passed the RT-PCR reads through MiXCR, listing each CDR3 protein once. The sample includes roughly 880,000 distinct CDR3 sequences, roughly 17% of them seen just once. This clonotype was seen more than once but under ten times. The germline CDR1 and CDR2 sequences are LGHDT and YNNKEL (reference sequence). The V gene lost 4 bases and the J gene lost 2 bases, with 11 bases spanning the gap. CDR3 length: 14 residues. The receptor was derived from a human donor who was either an allogeneic HSCT recipient or a stem cell or donor lymphocyte infusion donor (not recorded which). It is not recorded whose cells these are; they may come from a transplant donor. The chain recombines TRBV3-1 with TRBJ1-1, with unresolved D. The sample consisted of blood, either unsorted or a sorted T cell fraction (not recorded which). CDR3 sequence (DNA): TGTGCCAGCAGCCTCTTCCGGGATAACACTGAAGCTTTCTTT. It translates to CASSLFRDNTEAFF.